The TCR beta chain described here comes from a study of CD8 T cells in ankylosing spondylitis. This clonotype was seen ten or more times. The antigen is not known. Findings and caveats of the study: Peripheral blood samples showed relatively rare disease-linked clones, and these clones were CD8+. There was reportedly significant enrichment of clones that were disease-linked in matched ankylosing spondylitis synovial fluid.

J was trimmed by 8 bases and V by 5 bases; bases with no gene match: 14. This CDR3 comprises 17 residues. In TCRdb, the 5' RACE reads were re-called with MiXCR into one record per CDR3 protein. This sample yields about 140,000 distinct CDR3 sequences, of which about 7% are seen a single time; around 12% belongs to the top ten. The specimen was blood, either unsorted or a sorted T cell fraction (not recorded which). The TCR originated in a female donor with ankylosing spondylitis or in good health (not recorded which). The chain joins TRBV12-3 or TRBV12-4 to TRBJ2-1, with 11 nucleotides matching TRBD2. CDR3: CASSRNPGLAVGDEQFF. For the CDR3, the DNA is TGTGCCAGCAGTCGAAACCCGGGACTAGCGGTGGGGGATGAGCAGTTCTTC.